This T cell receptor (beta chain) came from a study of T cell responses to AZD1222 COVID-19 vaccine. Findings and limits, study-wide: Donors in the cohort were predominantly white British and more often female, and clonal diversity was possibly underestimated. Nearly half of unique spike-specific TCRs reportedly avoided B.1.351 and B.1.1.7 mutated regions.

Between the trimmed V and J ends, which lost 6 bases and 2 bases, there was a span of 16 bases. The germline gives CDR1 MNHEY, CDR2 SVGEGT. The CDR3 consists of 15 residues. Profiling relied on immunoSEQ multiplex PCR, and the TCRdb table lists in-frame clones only, not all of them. The repertoire has 100,000 or so clones, more than 85% of them found once; the top ten carry approximately 1.3%. Comment on this clone: As yet, its antigen is unknown.

V is TRBV6-2 or TRBV6-3 and J is TRBJ1-2; maybe TRBD1 (6 bases). This TCR was sampled from an adult in good health. This specimen was peripheral blood, taken on day 0 of AZD1222 vaccination. The CDR3 sequence is CASSQDSLLNYGYTF. In DNA form, the CDR3 reads TGTGCCAGCAGCCAGGACAGCCTCCTAAACTATGGCTACACCTTC.